The next 26 T cell receptor beta chains were all read from a single sample in a study of CD8 T cells in Susac syndrome. Random hexamers primed reverse transcription of about 0.5 to 1 ug RNA. TCRdb recomputed calls from the immunoSEQ multiplex PCR reads with MiXCR, one row per CDR3 protein. The table has 250,000 to 300,000 distinct CDR3 sequences, about 91% seen once. Input material: CD8+ T cells from PBMCs. These receptors all stem from a human donor with multiple sclerosis.

The chain joins TRBV20-1 to TRBJ2-1; D may correspond to TRBD1 or TRBD2 (9 bases each). This CDR3 spans 16 amino acids. The V gene lost 8 bases and the J gene lost 8 bases, with 28 bases spanning the gap. The germline V gene has CDR1 DFQATT and CDR2 SNEGSKA (reference sequence). CDR3 in DNA: TGCAGTACTCCGGGGACAGGGAGCGGGAGGTGGGATGAGCAGTTCTTC. It encodes CSTPGTGSGRWDEQFF.

This clonotype was counted once. V and J are TRBV12-3 or TRBV12-4 and TRBJ1-4, with D possibly matching TRBD1 (5 bases). The CDR3 covers 16 residues. V dropped 6 bases and J dropped 4 bases, with 18 bases sitting between them. For the CDR3, the DNA is TGTGCCAGCAGACCCGGCGGGGGTTCAGATAATGAAAAACTGTTTTTT. This translates into CASRPGGGSDNEKLFF.

This clonotype was recorded a few times. The CDR3 coding sequence is TGTGCCAGCAGCTCGGAGGAGGAGTATTTT. This sequence encodes CASSSEEEYF. V and J are TRBV7-9 and TRBJ2-3; tentatively, D is TRBD2 (5 bases). This CDR3 region has 10 residues. In germline, CDR1 is SEHNR, CDR2 FQNEAQ (reference sequence). Trimming cost V 4 bases and J 13 bases, with 9 bases left between them.

The genes are TRBV14 and TRBJ2-5, with D tentatively TRBD2 (5 bases). V lost 0 bases, J lost 5 bases, and 13 bases lay in between. The CDR3 consists of 15 residues. The germline V gene has CDR1 SGHDN and CDR2 FVKESK. The CDR3 region is CASSQDPTGGETQYF. For the CDR3, the DNA is TGTGCCAGCAGCCAAGATCCCACCGGCGGGGAGACCCAGTACTTC. The whole variable domain, filled in from reference TRBV14 and TRBJ2-5, reads EAGVTQFPSHSVIEKGQTVTLRCDPISGHDNLYWYRRVMGKEIKFLLHFVKESKQDESGMPNNRFLAERTGGTYSTLKVQPAELEDSGVYFCASSQDPTGGETQYFGPGTRLLVL.

This chain joins TRBV9 and TRBJ2-7; D uncertain. Germline CDR1 is SGDLS and CDR2 is YYNGEE. The CDR3 is made up of 15 amino acids. Trimming stripped 0 bases from V and 2 bases from J, with 12 bases between. CDR3 sequence reads: CASSVGVSEAYEQYF. The CDR3, as DNA: TGTGCCAGCAGCGTAGGCGTTTCTGAAGCCTACGAGCAGTACTTC.

This rearrangement joins TRBV19 to TRBJ2-1; D is undetermined. The V end was cut by 1 base, the J end by 10 bases, with 8 bases between. CDR3 length: 12 amino acids. The germline CDR1 and CDR2 sequences are LNHDA and SQIVND (reference sequence). As DNA, the CDR3 is TGTGCCAGTAGTATAGGCAGCACCGAGCAGTTCTTC. Amino acids: CASSIGSTEQFF. The full variable domain, with the rest looked up from reference TRBV19 and TRBJ2-1, is DGGITQSPKYLFRKEGQNVTLSCEQNLNHDAMYWYRQDPGQGLRLIYYSQIVNDFQKGDIAEGYSVSREKKESFPLTVTSAQKNPTAFYLCASSIGSTEQFFGPGTRLTVL.

This sequence joins TRBV24-1 and TRBJ1-2; D uncertain. V lost 4 bases and J lost 6, with 29 bases in between. The V gene's germline CDR1 is KGHDR and CDR2 SFDVKD. The length of the CDR3 is 19 residues. For the CDR3, the DNA is TGTGCCACCAGTGACTCCCTCGAACCCCTCGACATGAAAGTCGATGGCTACACCTTC. Protein product: CATSDSLEPLDMKVDGYTF.

V is TRBV28 and J is TRBJ2-1; weak D call: TRBD1 (6 bases). Germline V gene sequence: CDR1 MDHEN, CDR2 SYDVKM. V lost 4 bases and J lost 4, with 11 bases in between. The CDR3 is 14 residues long. CDR3 region: CASSSQDSYNEQFF. The CDR3 nucleotides are TGTGCCAGCAGTTCCCAGGACAGTTACAATGAGCAGTTCTTC.

This clonotype has only one observation. This chain uses TRBV27 with TRBJ1-5; TRBD1 is a possible D gene (6 bases). Trimming took off 8 bases at V and 0 bases at J, with 8 bases between the two ends. The CDR3 is made up of 13 amino acids. Germline V gene lookup returns CDR1 MNHEY and CDR2 SMNVEV (reference sequence). The CDR3, as DNA: TGTGCCAGCGGACAGTATAGCAATCAGCCCCAGCATTTT. This gives the protein CASGQYSNQPQHF.

The chain combines TRBV20-1 with TRBJ2-1; D not resolved. The CDR3 sequence is 11 residues long. Per the germline V gene, CDR1 is DFQATT and CDR2 is SNEGSKA (reference sequence). The V and J ends lost 3 bases and 9 bases respectively, with 9 bases between them. The DNA for the CDR3 is TGCAGTGCTAGTTTAGCTCTTGAGCAGTTCTTC. Translation gives CSASLALEQFF.

This clonotype occurred once. J is TRBJ2-5 and V is TRBV15; D perhaps matches TRBD1 (6 bases). V shed 0 bases and J shed 5 bases, with 13 bases lying between them. Germline V gene lookup returns CDR1 LNHNV and CDR2 YYDKDF (reference sequence). This CDR3 has 15 amino acids. CDR3 DNA sequence: TGTGCCACCAGCAGAGATCTGGGGGCGGGCGAGACCCAGTACTTC. The encoded protein is CATSRDLGAGETQYF.

This clonotype was found once. The gene calls are TRBV11-2 and TRBJ2-1; 7 nucleotides agree with TRBD2. The V segment lost 4 bases and the J segment 3 bases; nucleotides outside the gene matches: 3. The CDR3 is 14 amino acids. Germline assignment: CDR1 SGHAT and CDR2 FQNNGV. CDR3 loop: CASSYGTIYNEQFF. Written as DNA, the CDR3 is TGTGCCAGCAGCTACGGGACTATCTACAATGAGCAGTTCTTC.

This clonotype was recorded only once. This chain connects TRBV30 to TRBJ2-3; maybe TRBD2 (6 bases). The V end lost 3 bases, the J end lost 0 bases, and 13 bases lay between the germline ends. The CDR3 is made up of 15 amino acids. The germline V gene has CDR1 GTSNPN and CDR2 SVGIG (reference sequence). The CDR3 spells CAWSGTAYSTDTQYF. Written as DNA, the CDR3 is TGTGCCTGGAGCGGGACTGCCTACAGCACAGATACGCAGTATTTT.

The chain uses TRBV19 and TRBJ2-1; no clear D. The ends were cut back, 7 bases at V and 4 bases at J, with 14 bases in the middle. The CDR3 is 14 residues long. From germline, CDR1 is LNHDA and CDR2 SQIVND (reference sequence). In DNA form, the CDR3 reads TGTGCCAGTATGGGCGGCCGAAGTTACAATGAGCAGTTCTTC. It yields the protein CASMGGRSYNEQFF.

This clonotype was found once. The V call is TRBV9, the J call TRBJ2-3; TRBD1 or TRBD2 may be the D gene (6 bases each). With 2 bases removed from V and 4 bases from J, the gap between germline ends came to 11 bases. CDR1 SGDLS and CDR2 YYNGEE come from the germline V gene. The CDR3 totals 14 residues. The CDR3 nucleotides are TGTGCCAGCAGCGTGGCCGGGGGCTCAGATACGCAGTATTTT. The encoded protein is CASSVAGGSDTQYF.

This clonotype has a handful of counts. The chain has TRBV27 and TRBJ1-2; D remains unclear. The V end lost 6 bases, the J end lost 4 bases, and 15 bases lay between the germline ends. The V gene's germline CDR1 is MNHEY and CDR2 SMNVEV (reference sequence). CDR3 length: 14 amino acids. CDR3 sequence: CASRPSGGGYGYTF. CDR3 nucleotides: TGTGCCAGCAGACCATCTGGCGGCGGCTATGGCTACACCTTC.

The chain links TRBV3-1 to TRBJ2-2; D is undetermined. The length of the CDR3 is 18 residues. Germline CDR1 LGHDT, CDR2 YNNKEL (reference sequence). V shed 0 bases and J shed 6 bases, with 20 bases lying between them. DNA of the CDR3: TGTGCCAGCAGCCAAGAATGGGCGCCGAGCCCTGGGCCCGGGGAGCTGTTTTTT. Residues: CASSQEWAPSPGPGELFF.

This clonotype has just one count. This chain joins TRBV2 and TRBJ1-4, with D tentatively TRBD1 (5 bases). Trimming cost V 3 bases and J 4 bases, with 9 bases left between them. The CDR3 contains 14 residues. CDR1 is SNHLY and CDR2 is FYNNEI in the germline V gene. DNA of the CDR3: TGTGCCAGCAGTGACCAGGGAAATAATGAAAAACTGTTTTTT. Translation: CASSDQGNNEKLFF.

V usage is TRBV27 and J usage is TRBJ2-3, with TRBD2 matching over 12 bases. The germline V gene encodes CDR1 MNHEY and CDR2 SMNVEV (reference sequence). V lost 5 bases and J lost 6; bases outside the gene matches: 3. The CDR3 has 14 amino acids. The CDR3 region is CASSPGTSGDTQYF. Here the CDR3 DNA reads TGTGCCAGCAGTCCCGGGACTAGCGGGGATACGCAGTATTTT.

The chain has TRBV10-3 and TRBJ2-3; maybe TRBD2 (5 bases). Germline CDR1 and CDR2: ENHRY and SYGVKD. The CDR3 is 15 amino acids. Deletions cut 3 bases from V and 4 bases from J, with 14 bases between. The CDR3 coding sequence is TGTGCCATCAGTGATACGGCGGAGGTCCCAGATACGCAGTATTTT. It translates to CAISDTAEVPDTQYF.

This chain joins TRBV12-3 or TRBV12-4 and TRBJ2-4, with 8 positions matching TRBD2. Trimming removed 8 bases from V and 10 bases from J; junction bases left unmatched: 4. CDR3 length: 11 residues. As DNA, the CDR3 is TGTGCCAGCGCCCCGGGGGGGATTCAGTACTTC. It is translated as CASAPGGIQYF.

The rearrangement links TRBV14 to TRBJ1-2; D possibly corresponds to TRBD1 (6 bases). The V end lost 4 bases, the J end lost 7 bases, and 16 bases lay between the germline ends. There are 14 residues in the CDR3. In germline, CDR1 is SGHDN, CDR2 FVKESK. The CDR3 DNA is TGTGCCAGCAGCCTCTCTCTACAGGGTGGTGGCTACACCTTC. Amino acid sequence: CASSLSLQGGGYTF.

This chain uses TRBV28 with TRBJ2-4, with TRBD2 identical over 8 bases. V trimming: 7 bases; J trimming: 1 base; junction bases outside the gene matches: 12. Germline CDR1 reads MDHEN; CDR2 reads SYDVKM. The CDR3 runs to 17 residues. CDR3 residues: CASTALSPSGAKNIQYF. The CDR3 DNA reads TGTGCCAGCACCGCTCTTTCTCCTAGCGGGGCCAAAAACATTCAGTACTTC.

A single count supports this clonotype. The chain joins TRBV10-3 to TRBJ1-5, with 8 bases lining up with TRBD1. Germline-derived CDR1 and CDR2 are ENHRY and SYGVKD. CDR3 size: 15 residues. After removal of 5 bases from V and 5 bases from J, the junction contained 8 bases not matched to a gene. CDR3 sequence reads: CAISNPGGADQPQHF. In DNA form, the CDR3 reads TGTGCCATCAGTAACCCAGGGGGCGCGGATCAGCCCCAGCATTTT.

The V and J genes are TRBV28 and TRBJ2-7; D is undetermined. The CDR3 length is 14 residues. V was shortened by 5 bases and J by 0 bases, with 11 bases between the two germline ends. CDR1 is MDHEN and CDR2 is SYDVKM in the germline V gene. CDR3 amino acids: CASSAWASSYEQYF. The DNA for the CDR3 is TGTGCCAGCAGTGCCTGGGCGTCCTCCTACGAGCAGTACTTC.

This clonotype was recorded once. The V call is TRBV2, the J call TRBJ2-7; maybe TRBD2 (7 bases). The germline gives CDR1 SNHLY, CDR2 FYNNEI. The CDR3 has 13 residues. The V and J ends lost 7 bases and 6 bases respectively, with 16 bases between them. The DNA of the CDR3 is TGTGCCAGCAAGGGGGGAGGACTAGTCGAGCAGTACTTC. Translated: CASKGGGLVEQYF.